This T cell receptor (beta chain) came from a study of blood T cell repertoires in COVID-19. As for the study in general: COVID-19 samples collected from the United States, Italy and Spain covered acute and convalescent phases. The analysed material was cDNA or gDNA that came from T cells, B-cell-depleted T cells, or PBMCs.

The trim removed 0 bases at V and 5 bases at J, leaving 2 bases unmatched. This CDR3 contains 15 residues. Germline CDR1 and CDR2: LGHDT and YNNKEL (reference sequence). As originally analysed: From reference gene primer amplification, estimates of nucleated cell counts were derived. Measured with immunoSEQ multiplex PCR; TCRdb has only the in-frame clones, and not every one. V, J and clone size reflect that table, while D and trimming were determined from the DNA. The data contain some 400,000 clones, around nine tenths of them singletons. The chain combines TRBV3-1 (or the pseudogene TRBV3-2) with TRBJ2-2, with 8 bases lining up with TRBD2. The source material was peripheral blood. The receptor's source is a human donor in a cohort sampled during active COVID-19. The CDR3 spells CASSQDREGTGELFF. The CDR3 DNA reads TGTGCCAGCAGCCAAGATCGGGAGGGGACCGGGGAGCTGTTTTTT.